The 30 T cell receptor beta chains below come from one sample, sequenced in a study of regulatory T cells in long-lasting Graves disease. TCR beta libraries were built with iRepertoire HTBI primers and Arm-PCR of CDR3 regions. In TCRdb, the multiplex PCR reads were re-called with MiXCR into one record per CDR3 protein. The sample shows fewer than 550,000 distinct CDR3 sequences, about 15% of them seen only once. Time point given: newly diagnosed GD, antithyroid drugs for less than 3 months. The TCR library used RNA extracted from PBMCs. The sample was also reused in another study, on T cells in Graves' hyperthyroidism and ophthalmopathy.

The specimen comprised peripheral blood mononuclear cells (PBMCs), sampled at new diagnosis, from a patient treated with antithyroid drugs. Receptor source: a woman aged 40-60 years with Graves disease.

A note on this clonotype: A much larger clone is a single base away; this may be a read error. The V gene is TRBV2, the J gene TRBJ2-2; either TRBD1 or TRBD2 may fit D (5 bases each). The CDR3 consists of 15 residues. Germline CDR1 is SNHLY and CDR2 is FYNNEI. V lost 6 bases and J 1 base, leaving 12 bases between the germline ends. CDR3 sequence (DNA): TGTGCCAGCAGGGGACGAGCGGAGAACACCGGGGAGCTGTTTTTT. It codes for CASRGRAENTGELFF.

This clonotype was detected ten times or more. The chain combines TRBV15 with TRBJ2-7; D might be TRBD2 (6 bases). V was pared by 5 bases and J by 4 bases, with 15 bases between. The CDR3 sequence is 14 residues long. Germline CDR1 and CDR2: LNHNV and YYDKDF (reference sequence). CDR3 loop: CATSGGSSRYEQYF. DNA for the CDR3: TGTGCCACCAGCGGGGGGAGTTCGAGATACGAGCAGTACTTC. Full variable domain (rest looked up from reference TRBV15 and TRBJ2-7): DAMVIQNPRYQVTQFGKPVTLSCSQTLNHNVMYWYQQKSSQAPKLLFHYYDKDFNNEADTPDNFQSRRPNTSFCFLDIRSPGLGDTAMYLCATSGGSSRYEQYFGPGTRLTVT.

This chain links TRBV19 with TRBJ1-2; possible D gene TRBD1, 5 bases. The CDR3 spans 15 residues. The V and J ends lost 5 bases and 3 bases respectively, with 16 bases between them. CDR1 is LNHDA, CDR2 SQIVND, per germline (reference sequence). CDR3 sequence (DNA): TGTGCCAGTAGTGTCCACAGGCTTGGGGACTATGGCTACACCTTC. It is translated as CASSVHRLGDYGYTF.

The sample holds many counts of this clonotype. This chain connects TRBV3-1 to TRBJ2-7, with 10 positions matching TRBD1. With V trimmed by 1 base and J by 6 bases, 0 bases remained unmatched. CDR3 length: 13 amino acids. Germline-derived CDR1 and CDR2 are LGHDT and YNNKEL (reference sequence). The CDR3 sequence: CASSQGTGGEQYF. The DNA for the CDR3 is TGTGCCAGCAGCCAAGGGACAGGGGGCGAGCAGTACTTC.

This clonotype was observed many times. This sequence joins TRBV7-2 and TRBJ2-3, with D uncertain. The CDR3 has 12 residues. In germline, CDR1 is SGHTA, CDR2 FQGNSA. Trimming shortened V by 3 bases and J by 6 bases, and 7 bases separated the two germline ends. Here the CDR3 DNA reads TGTGCCAGCAGCTTCGAGATGGATACGCAGTATTTT. Translated, it gives CASSFEMDTQYF. Full variable domain (remainder filled in from reference TRBV7-2 and TRBJ2-3): GAGVSQSPSNKVTEKGKDVELRCDPISGHTALYWYRQSLGQGLEFLIYFQGNSAPDKSGLPSDRFSAERTGGSVSTLTIQRTQQEDSAVYLCASSFEMDTQYFGPGTRLTVL.

This clonotype was seen a few times. The rearrangement joins TRBV12-3 or TRBV12-4 to TRBJ1-1; D is possibly TRBD1 (5 bases). The CDR3 is 11 amino acids. V was trimmed by 8 bases and J by 8 bases, leaving 12 bases between them. CDR3 loop: CASGARGEAFF. DNA for the CDR3: TGTGCCAGCGGTGCCCGGGGGGAAGCTTTCTTT.

This clonotype was counted many times. V is TRBV11-2 and J is TRBJ2-2; D is unresolved. Trimming pared 1 base from V and 6 bases from J, leaving 12 bases between. There are 15 residues in the CDR3. Per germline, CDR1 SGHAT and CDR2 FQNNGV. DNA for the CDR3: TGTGCCAGCAGCTTAGTCCCACATATCTCCGGGGAGCTGTTTTTT. Protein: CASSLVPHISGELFF.

The chain carries TRBV12-3 or TRBV12-4 and TRBJ2-5; D is ambiguous. Trimming took off 2 bases at V and 2 bases at J, with 9 bases between the two ends. CDR3 length: 14 residues. The CDR3 bases are TGTGCCAGCAGTTTATCTGTACAGCAAGAGACCCAGTACTTC. Encoded protein: CASSLSVQQETQYF.

The chain links TRBV5-8 to TRBJ2-7, with 10 bases identical to TRBD1. The length of the CDR3 is 14 residues. The J segment lost 4 bases and the V segment lost 3 bases, leaving 4 bases of the junction unmatched. Germline assignment: CDR1 SGHTS and CDR2 YDEGEE. In nucleotides, the CDR3 is TGTGCCAGCAGCTCGGGACAGGGGTGGTACGAGCAGTACTTC. Translation: CASSSGQGWYEQYF. The full variable domain, completed using reference TRBV5-8 and TRBJ2-7, is EAGVTQSPTHLIKTRGQQATLRCSPISGHTSVYWYQQALGLGLQFLLWYDEGEERNRGNFPPRFSGRQFPNYSSELNVNALELEDSALYLCASSSGQGWYEQYFGPGTRLTVT.

This clonotype occurred many times. J is TRBJ2-7 and V is TRBV11-1; the match to TRBD1 covers 8 bases. Germline V gene data show CDR1 as SGHAT and CDR2 as FQDESV (reference sequence). This CDR3 contains 15 residues. The trim removed 5 bases at V and 4 bases at J, leaving 10 bases unmatched. The DNA of the CDR3 is TGTGCCAGCAGCGGCCTAGGACAGGGTCGATACGAGCAGTACTTC. It specifies CASSGLGQGRYEQYF.

This clonotype was detected ten times or more. V gene TRBV28 combines with J gene TRBJ1-1; TRBD1 is a possible D gene (6 bases). V was trimmed by 6 bases and J by 0 bases, leaving 8 bases between them. The germline V gene encodes CDR1 MDHEN and CDR2 SYDVKM. This CDR3 spans 13 amino acids. The CDR3 here is CASRWGLNTEAFF. CDR3 sequence (DNA): TGTGCCAGCAGGTGGGGGCTGAACACTGAAGCTTTCTTT. The whole variable domain, filled in from reference TRBV28 and TRBJ1-1, reads DVKVTQSSRYLVKRTGEKVFLECVQDMDHENMFWYRQDPGLGLRLIYFSYDVKMKEKGDIPEGYSVSREKKERFSLILESASTNQTSMYLCASRWGLNTEAFFGQGTRLTVV.

CDR3 protein: CASSPGGTGLHEQYF. CDR3 in DNA: TGTGCCAGCAGTCCTGGCGGGACAGGGCTCCACGAGCAGTACTTC. The rearrangement joins TRBV12-3 or TRBV12-4 to TRBJ2-7; TRBD1 agrees at 9 bases. This CDR3 is 15 amino acids long. Trimming removed 5 bases from V and 5 bases from J; junction bases left unmatched: 10.

This clonotype was seen repeatedly, ten times or more. The chain couples TRBV12-3 or TRBV12-4 to TRBJ1-2; no firm D call. The CDR3 is made up of 14 amino acids. V was pared by 1 base and J by 7 bases, with 13 bases between. The CDR3 nucleotides read TGTGCCAGCAGTTTAGGCCCTGTTGGTTCTGGCTACACCTTC. It is translated as CASSLGPVGSGYTF.

Remarks on this clonotype: This may be a read error, as it is one base from a much larger clone. This rearrangement joins TRBV12-3 or TRBV12-4 to TRBJ1-4; maybe TRBD1 (6 bases). The CDR3 spans 13 residues. Here the CDR3 reads CASSFRGREELFF. The CDR3 DNA follows: TGTGCCAGCAGTTTCAGGGGACGTGAAGAACTGTTTTTT.

This clonotype was detected many times. This rearrangement joins TRBV7-8 to TRBJ2-3, with D tentatively TRBD2 (6 bases). V was pared by 5 bases and J by 2 bases, with 14 bases between. Germline V gene lookup returns CDR1 SGHVS and CDR2 FQNEAQ. The CDR3 is 15 amino acids. As DNA, the CDR3 is TGTGCCAGCAGCCCTCGGAGGGTGGACACAGATACGCAGTATTTT. This gives the protein CASSPRRVDTDTQYF. The full variable domain, completed using reference TRBV7-8 and TRBJ2-3, is GAGVSQSPRYKVAKRGQDVALRCDPISGHVSLFWYQQALGQGPEFLTYFQNEAQLDKSGLPSDRFFAERPEGSVSTLKIQRTQQEDSAVYLCASSPRRVDTDTQYFGPGTRLTVL.

This clonotype appeared many times. The chain links TRBV5-1 to TRBJ1-1; D gene ambiguous. This CDR3 is 19 amino acids long. CDR1 and CDR2 from the germline V gene are SGHRS and YFSETQ. Trimming cost V 0 bases and J 0 bases, with 21 bases left between them. Here the CDR3 reads CASSLADWRAPALNTEAFF. The CDR3 DNA sequence: TGCGCCAGCAGCTTGGCGGATTGGCGGGCCCCCGCCCTGAACACTGAAGCTTTCTTT.

The chain combines TRBV10-1 with TRBJ2-3, with a weak D call TRBD2 (5 bases). Germline CDR1 is WNHNN and CDR2 is SYGVQD (reference sequence). This CDR3 has 14 amino acids. V was shortened by 6 bases and J by 2 bases, with 12 bases between the two germline ends. The CDR3 DNA is TGCGCCAGCAGAGAGGGATTGACCACAGATACGCAGTATTTT. Residues: CASREGLTTDTQYF.

This clonotype was seen many times. The chain recombines TRBV5-1 with TRBJ2-1; TRBD2 aligns across 8 bases. V lost 3 bases and J lost 3; bases outside the gene matches: 2. Germline V gives CDR1 SGHRS, CDR2 YFSETQ. CDR3 size: 14 residues. The CDR3 reads CASSSGTSYNEQFF. In DNA, the CDR3 is TGCGCCAGCAGCTCGGGGACTAGCTACAATGAGCAGTTCTTC.

This clonotype was recorded at least ten times. CDR3 loop: CRADRAHTEAFF. CDR3 nucleotides: TGCCGAGCCGACAGGGCGCACACTGAAGCTTTCTTT. This chain joins TRBV20-1 and TRBJ1-1; TRBD1 matches at 7 bases. Germline V CDR1 and CDR2: DFQATT, SNEGSKA (reference sequence). The CDR3 sequence is 12 residues long.

This clonotype was observed many times. The rearrangement links TRBV3-1 to TRBJ1-2; TRBD1 agrees at 7 bases. The CDR3 runs to 15 residues. Germline V gives CDR1 LGHDT, CDR2 YNNKEL (reference sequence). The trim removed 4 bases at V and 4 bases at J, leaving 9 bases unmatched. The CDR3 bases are TGTGCCAGCAGCCCACAGGGGCCAAATCCCTATGGCTACACCTTC. It is translated as CASSPQGPNPYGYTF. The full variable domain, in which reference TRBV3-1 and TRBJ1-2 provide the parts outside the CDR3, is DTAVSQTPKYLVTQMGNDKSIKCEQNLGHDTMYWYKQDSKKFLKIMFSYNNKELIINETVPNRFSPKSPDKAHLNLHINSLELGDSAVYFCASSPQGPNPYGYTFGSGTRLTVV.

This clonotype was seen repeatedly, ten times or more. The rearrangement uses TRBV2 and TRBJ2-3; 12 bases map to TRBD2. From germline, CDR1 is SNHLY and CDR2 FYNNEI. V gave up 6 bases and J gave up 3 bases; unmatched junction bases: 4. The CDR3 has 15 amino acids. The CDR3 spells CASRDTSGGTDTQYF. The CDR3 DNA sequence: TGTGCCAGCAGGGATACTAGCGGGGGGACAGATACGCAGTATTTT.

The genes are TRBV3-1 and TRBJ1-2; 7 nucleotides match TRBD1. The J segment lost 4 bases and the V segment lost 0 bases, leaving 2 bases of the junction unmatched. There are 14 residues in the CDR3. Germline-derived CDR1 and CDR2 are LGHDT and YNNKEL (reference sequence). The CDR3, as DNA: TGTGCCAGCAGCCAAGAGACAGGGCCCTATGGCTACACCTTC. Translating it yields CASSQETGPYGYTF.

The chain recombines TRBV7-9 with TRBJ2-5; tentatively, D is TRBD2 (5 bases). V was clipped by 2 bases and J by 2 bases, with 15 bases between them. The germline gives CDR1 SEHNR, CDR2 FQNEAQ (reference sequence). The CDR3 length is 16 residues. DNA for the CDR3: TGTGCCAGCAGCTTAATAACGGGGAGCCCTCAAGAGACCCAGTACTTC. It specifies CASSLITGSPQETQYF.

This clonotype has at least ten counts. The chain's CDR3 is CASRAGDGNTIYF. Here the CDR3 DNA reads TGTGCCAGTCGCGCAGGGGATGGAAACACCATATATTTT. V and J are TRBV11-2 and TRBJ1-3; D may be TRBD1 (6 bases). Between the trimmed V and J ends, which lost 9 bases and 3 bases, there was a span of 12 bases. The CDR3 length is 13 residues. The germline V gene has CDR1 SGHAT and CDR2 FQNNGV. Full variable domain (rest looked up from reference TRBV11-2 and TRBJ1-3): EAGVAQSPRYKIIEKRQSVAFWCNPISGHATLYWYQQILGQGPKLLIQFQNNGVVDDSQLPKDRFSAERLKGVDSTLKIQPAKLEDSAVYLCASRAGDGNTIYFGEGSWLTVV.

This clonotype was found many times. The V gene is TRBV28, the J gene TRBJ2-4; TRBD1 aligns across 11 bases. V lost 5 bases, J lost 9 bases, and 6 bases stayed unmatched. This CDR3 region has 14 residues. Looked up from germline, CDR1 is MDHEN and CDR2 is SYDVKM. The DNA of the CDR3 is TGTGCCAGCAGTGTACGGGACAGGGGGGGCATTCAGTACTTC. This gives the protein CASSVRDRGGIQYF.

Details on this clonotype: This may come from a read error, since a much larger clone is one base off. CDR3 DNA: TGTGCCAGCAGCGAGCGTCCCTACCGCGAGCAGTACTTC. Encoded protein: CASSERPYREQYF. The chain employs TRBV2 and TRBJ2-7; no reliable D call. CDR1 SNHLY and CDR2 FYNNEI come from the germline V gene. The V end was cut by 6 bases, the J end by 6 bases, with 15 bases between. The CDR3 loop spans 13 amino acids.

In this sample, this clonotype turned up many times. CDR3 nucleotide sequence: TGTGCCAGCAGCCAACAGGGGGCAGGGGGCAATCAGCCCCAGCATTTT. It encodes CASSQQGAGGNQPQHF. V is TRBV13 and J is TRBJ1-5; 9 positions match TRBD1. Trimming cost V 5 bases and J 2 bases; bases outside gene matches: 7. The CDR3 loop spans 16 amino acids. CDR1 is PRHDT, CDR2 FYEKMQ, per germline (reference sequence).

This clonotype was observed many times. This chain links TRBV5-1 with TRBJ1-1; tentatively, D is TRBD1 (6 bases). Between the trimmed V and J ends, which lost 4 bases and 0 bases, there was a span of 10 bases. Per germline, CDR1 SGHRS and CDR2 YFSETQ. The CDR3 length is 14 residues. CDR3 sequence: CASSQGQLNTEAFF. Written as DNA, the CDR3 is TGCGCCAGCAGCCAAGGACAGTTGAACACTGAAGCTTTCTTT.

This clonotype was seen ten or more times. CDR3 in DNA: TGCGCCAGCAGGGCGTTCCGGGACCCCACTTACGAGCAGTACTTC. It yields the protein CASRAFRDPTYEQYF. V is TRBV5-1 and J is TRBJ2-7; the D call may be TRBD1 or TRBD2 (5 bases each). With 5 bases removed from V and 4 bases from J, the gap between germline ends came to 19 bases. CDR3 length: 15 residues. Per germline, CDR1 SGHRS and CDR2 YFSETQ.

In the case of this clonotype: A much larger clone lies a single base off, so this may be a read error. The V gene is TRBV19, the J gene TRBJ1-1, with a weak D call TRBD1 (6 bases). The CDR3 has 16 amino acids. V was clipped by 6 bases and J by 6 bases, with 23 bases between them. CDR1 is LNHDA and CDR2 is SQIVND in the germline V gene (reference sequence). The DNA of the CDR3 is TGTGCCAGTAGGAATGCTCCCGGGACACAAAACGCTGAAGCTTTCTTT. It encodes CASRNAPGTQNAEAFF.